The rows below give T cell receptor beta chains drawn from one sample of a study of T-cell reconstitution after alpha-beta-depleted transplantation in children. TCRdb recomputed calls from the PCR reads with MiXCR, one row per CDR3 protein. Here the sample spans fewer than 750,000 distinct CDR3 sequences, roughly 24% being singletons. The material was PBMCs, mostly from graft donor cells, obtained 360 days after TCRalphabeta/CD19-depleted stem cell transplant. The receptors here all came from a boy less than two years old who had a stem cell transplant for acute myeloid leukemia, so the T cells may come from the graft donor. The CDR3 runs from the conserved cysteine through the conserved F or W. Fields, in order: J gene, clone size, V gene, D gene, CDR3 DNA, CDR3 protein. A D gene is named only where the DNA matches it firmly. For some rows the clone size is stated as once, few or many, or as a class when expanded; others skip it.

TRBJ2-3,few,TRBV19,TRBD2,TGTGCCAGTAGTCCGGCCGGGACTACCAGCACAGATACGCAGTATTTT,CASSPAGTTSTDTQYF
TRBJ2-7,-,TRBV5-1,-,TGCGCCAGCAGCTTGATGGACAGCGGGGCCGACGAGCAGTACTTC,CASSLMDSGADEQYF
TRBJ1-6,few,TRBV11-1,TRBD1,TGTGCCAGCAGCTTGGACAGGGTATCCTCACCCCTCCACTTT,CASSLDRVSSPLHF
TRBJ2-7,many,TRBV29-1,TRBD1,TGCAGCGTTGCCGGACCGAGGGACAGCTCCTACGAGCAGTACTTC,CSVAGPRDSSYEQYF
TRBJ1-2,-,TRBV13,TRBD1,TGTGCCATCCTCGACAGGGGGCTTACTGGCTACACCTTC,CAILDRGLTGYTF
TRBJ1-1,few,TRBV10-3,TRBD1,TGTGCCATCAGTGAGGGACAGGGGGGCACTGAAGCTTTCTTT,CAISEGQGGTEAFF
TRBJ1-6,many,TRBV6-6,-,TGTGCCAGCGGAGGGTTGGTTTCACCCCTCCACTTT,CASGGLVSPLHF
TRBJ2-4,few,TRBV20-1,TRBD1,TGCAGCGTCATCGACCGACAGGGGGGAAACATTCAGTACTTC,CSVIDRQGGNIQYF
TRBJ1-3,few,TRBV7-9,-,TGTGCCAGCAGGCGTACGACAGAAGTGGGAAACACCATATATTTT,CASRRTTEVGNTIYF
TRBJ2-5,-,TRBV25-1,TRBD2,TGTGCCAGCAGTGATCGAGCGGGGGGGGTTGAGACCCAGTACTTC,CASSDRAGGVETQYF
TRBJ1-2,few,TRBV24-1,-,TGTGCCACCAGTCCAAACGGAGGCTATGGCTACACCTTC,CATSPNGGYGYTF
TRBJ1-3,-,TRBV6-5,TRBD1,TGTGCCAGCAGTTACTCGAGGACAGGGGGAGGAAACACCATATATTTT,CASSYSRTGGGNTIYF
TRBJ2-3,many,TRBV12-3/TRBV12-4,TRBD1,TGTGCCAGCAGTCGGACAGGGGGCACAGATACGCAGTATTTT,CASSRTGGTDTQYF
TRBJ2-2,many,TRBV5-1,TRBD1,TGCGCCAGCAGCACGGGACAGGGGAACACCGGGGAGCTGTTTTTT,CASSTGQGNTGELFF
TRBJ2-6,-,TRBV11-2,-,TGTGCCAGCAGCCTCACTGGTACAGGGTACGCTGGGGCCAACGTCCTGACTTTC,CASSLTGTGYAGANVLTF
TRBJ1-3,few,TRBV28,-,TGTGCCAGCAGAATTCAGGGAACTGGAAACACCATATATTTT,CASRIQGTGNTIYF
TRBJ2-1,-,TRBV20-1,TRBD1,TGCAGTGCTTTCCGGGACAGGGTCGACAATGAGCAGTTCTTC,CSAFRDRVDNEQFF
TRBJ2-6,-,TRBV5-6,-,TGTGCCAGCAGCCTCGGTCCTATGGAGGCCAACGTCCTGACTTTC,CASSLGPMEANVLTF
TRBJ2-6,many,TRBV3-1,-,TGTGCCAGCAGCCAAGTTCGGGACTTCTACGTAGCCAATTCTGGGGCCAACGTCCTGACTTTC,CASSQVRDFYVANSGANVLTF
TRBJ1-6,few,TRBV6-5,TRBD1,TGTGCCAGCAGTTACCAGGGGGCACCCTATAATTCACCCCTCCACTTT,CASSYQGAPYNSPLHF
TRBJ1-2,many,TRBV6-6,-,TGTGCCACCTCCCGGGACATTAACTATGGCTACACCTTC,CATSRDINYGYTF
TRBJ2-2,-,TRBV11-2,-,TGTGCCAGCAGCTTATCTCGGGGAGCCGGGGAGCTGTTTTTT,CASSLSRGAGELFF
TRBJ2-6,-,TRBV12-3/TRBV12-4,TRBD1,TGTGCCAGCAGAACCGGGACAGTTCCTCTGGGGACCAACGTCCTGACTTTC,CASRTGTVPLGTNVLTF
TRBJ2-1,-,TRBV20-1,TRBD1,TGCAGTGCCCCGGGACAGGGTAATTATGAGCAGTTCTTC,CSAPGQGNYEQFF